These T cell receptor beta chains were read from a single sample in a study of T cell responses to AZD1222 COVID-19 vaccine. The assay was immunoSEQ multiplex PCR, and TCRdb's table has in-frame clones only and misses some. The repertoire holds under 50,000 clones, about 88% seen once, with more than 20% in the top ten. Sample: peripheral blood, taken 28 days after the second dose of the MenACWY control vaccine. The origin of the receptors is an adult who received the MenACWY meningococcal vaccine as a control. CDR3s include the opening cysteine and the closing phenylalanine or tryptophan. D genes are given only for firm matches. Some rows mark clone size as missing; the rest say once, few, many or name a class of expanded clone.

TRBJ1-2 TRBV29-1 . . TGCAGCGGGAATCTAATACGGGGAGGTACAGGATTAAATGGCTACACCTTC CSGNLIRGGTGLNGYTF
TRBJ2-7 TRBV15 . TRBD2 TGTGCCACCAGCAGAGGACTAGCGGAGTCCTACGAGCAGTACTTC CATSRGLAESYEQYF
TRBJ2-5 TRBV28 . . TGTGCCAGCTTGCCCTTCGGAGGGGGGCTTGTTAGGGAGACCCAGTACTTC CASLPFGGGLVRETQYF
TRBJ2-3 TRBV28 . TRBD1 TGTGCCAGCAGTTTGGGGCCAACTCGTGGACAGGGGTCGACAGATACGCAGTATTTT CASSLGPTRGQGSTDTQYF
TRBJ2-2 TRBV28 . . TGTGCCAGCAGCCGCGGAAGCGGGACCGGGGAGCTGTTTTTT CASSRGSGTGELFF
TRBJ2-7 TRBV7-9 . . TGTGCCAGCAGCGGTTCGGGCACAGGCTACGAGCAGTACTTC CASSGSGTGYEQYF
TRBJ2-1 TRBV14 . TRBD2 TGTGCCAGCAGCCTAAATGGACCTCCAAACCGACATATAGCGGGAGGGTATGGTGAGCAGTTCTTC CASSLNGPPNRHIAGGYGEQFF
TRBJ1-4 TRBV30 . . TGTGCCTGGAGCGAAGACCTGGGTGGACAGTTTGAAAAACTGTTTTTT CAWSEDLGGQFEKLFF
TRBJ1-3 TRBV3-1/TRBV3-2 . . TGTGCCAGCAGAAGAGGCGGGCGAAACTCTGGAAACACCATATATTTT CASRRGGRNSGNTIYF
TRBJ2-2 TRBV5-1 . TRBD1 TGCGCCAGCAGCTCTCCGGGACAGGGGGTTACCGGGGAGCTGTTTTTT CASSSPGQGVTGELFF
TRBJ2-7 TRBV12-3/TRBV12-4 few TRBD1 TGTGCCAGCAGCAGACCACAGGGGCGGGAGCAGTACTTC CASSRPQGREQYF
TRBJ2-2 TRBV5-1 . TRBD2 TGCGCCAGCAGCGGTATAGCGGGAGTCGGCACCGGGGAGCTGTTTTTT CASSGIAGVGTGELFF
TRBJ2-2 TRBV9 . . TGTGCCAGCAGCGTAGCTCCCCTGGGAGTAGCCGGGGAGCTGTTTTTT CASSVAPLGVAGELFF
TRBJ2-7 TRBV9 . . TGTGCCAGCAGCGGCCAAGCGGACGGACAAGGAGAGCAGTACTTC CASSGQADGQGEQYF
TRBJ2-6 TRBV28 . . TGTGCCAGCAGTCCACCAAGCTCTGGGGCCAACGTCCTGACTTTC CASSPPSSGANVLTF
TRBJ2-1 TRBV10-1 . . TGCGCCAGCAGTGAGTCAACGGGAGACGAGCAGTTCTTC CASSESTGDEQFF
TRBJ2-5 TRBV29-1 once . TGCAGCGTTGTTTGGGCGGCCCGAGAAGAGACCCAGTACTTC CSVVWAAREETQYF
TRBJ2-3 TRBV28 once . TGTGCCAGCAGTCTTCTTGGGGCAGATACGCAGTATTTT CASSLLGADTQYF
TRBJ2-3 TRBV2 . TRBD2 TGTGCCAGCGGCAGCGGGAGGGCCGTAGATACGCAGTATTTT CASGSGRAVDTQYF
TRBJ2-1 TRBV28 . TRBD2 TGTGCCAGCAGGCCACCGGGACTAGCTCCCTACAATGAGCAGTTCTTC CASRPPGLAPYNEQFF
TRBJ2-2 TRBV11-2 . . TGTGCCAGCAGCCCTCAGGGAAGTACCGGGGAGCTGTTTTTT CASSPQGSTGELFF
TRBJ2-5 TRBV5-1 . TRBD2 TGCGCCAGCAGCTTACGCCTAGCGGGAGCTGAGACCCAGTACTTC CASSLRLAGAETQYF
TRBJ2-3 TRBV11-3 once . TGTGCCAGCAGCTTCGCCGGATCTAGCACAGATACGCAGTATTTT CASSFAGSSTDTQYF